This T cell receptor (beta chain) came from a study of cytomegalovirus exposure and HLA in healthy donors. V was cut by 3 bases and J by 8 bases, with 19 bases left in between. The germline V gene has CDR1 MNHNS and CDR2 SASEGT. This CDR3 comprises 16 residues. 13 Jbeta primers and 60 Vbeta primers were used for the PCR. Libraries were prepared by immunoSEQ multiplex PCR; TCRdb keeps only in-frame clonotypes and omits some of them. This repertoire shows 97,000 or so clones, 70% to 80% found once; its top ten account for 9.6%. This TCR was sampled from a male donor in good health and CMV-seropositive. The sample consisted of PBMCs. V gene TRBV6-1 combines with J gene TRBJ2-2; the D gene is possibly TRBD2 (7 bases). CDR3 DNA sequence: TGTGCCAGCAGTGACCTTGCCCGGGGGGCAACGGGGGAGCTGTTTTTT. Translated, it gives CASSDLARGATGELFF.